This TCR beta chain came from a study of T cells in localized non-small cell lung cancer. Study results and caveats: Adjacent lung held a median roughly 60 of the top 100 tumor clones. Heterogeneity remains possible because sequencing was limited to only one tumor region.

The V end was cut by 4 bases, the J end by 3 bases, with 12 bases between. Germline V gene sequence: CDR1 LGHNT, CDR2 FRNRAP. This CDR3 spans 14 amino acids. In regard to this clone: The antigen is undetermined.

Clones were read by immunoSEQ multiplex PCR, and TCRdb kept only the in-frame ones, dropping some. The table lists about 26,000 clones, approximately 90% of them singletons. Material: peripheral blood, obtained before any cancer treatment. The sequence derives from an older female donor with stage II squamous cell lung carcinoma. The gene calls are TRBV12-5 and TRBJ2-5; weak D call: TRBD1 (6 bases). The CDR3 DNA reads TGTGCTAGTGGTTCAGGGGCGGTAGAAGAGACCCAGTACTTC. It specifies CASGSGAVEETQYF.